The clone carrying this TCR beta chain was found once. The data stem from a study of blood T cell repertoires in COVID-19. On the study more broadly: Whether acute or convalescent, the COVID-19 samples came from the United States, Italy and Spain. T cells, B-cell-depleted T cells, or PBMCs supplied cDNA or gDNA.

The V gene's germline CDR1 is SQVTM and CDR2 ANQGSEA. CDR3 length: 13 residues. V was clipped by 3 bases and J by 1 base, with 8 bases between them. Original handling: Researchers report that nucleated cell counts were estimated from reference gene primer amplification. Profiled with immunoSEQ multiplex PCR; TCRdb holds only in-frame clones, not every one. V, J and clone size derive from that table, while D and trimming were established from the DNA sequence. The sample has 270,000 or so clones; roughly nine tenths are singletons. What was sequenced was peripheral blood. The rearrangement links TRBV29-1 to TRBJ2-3; D might be TRBD1 (5 bases). The receptor comes from a woman aged 40 to 50 who had recovered from COVID-19. The CDR3 here is CSVDLGGTDTQYF. The CDR3, as DNA: TGCAGCGTTGATCTAGGGGGCACAGATACGCAGTATTTT.